A selection of T cell receptor beta chains follows, all from one sample in a study of blood T cell repertoires in COVID-19. Here immunoSEQ multiplex PCR was the method, and the copy in TCRdb shows in-frame clones only, minus some. Of fewer than 200,000 clones in the sample, about 85% were seen once. The sequenced sample consisted of peripheral blood. Receptors were obtained from a man in his sixties who had recovered from COVID-19. CDR3s include the opening cysteine and the closing phenylalanine or tryptophan. Fields, in order: D gene, V gene, J gene, CDR3 DNA, CDR3 protein. A D gene is named only where the DNA matches it firmly.

>.|TRBV12-1|TRBJ2-6
TGTGCCAGCAGCTCCCGACAGGCAAACTCTGGGGCCAACGTCCTGACTTTC
CASSSRQANSGANVLTF
>.|TRBV19|TRBJ1-1
TGTGCCAGTAGCGTACAGCTCGGGAACACTGAAGCTTTCTTT
CASSVQLGNTEAFF
>TRBD1|TRBV30|TRBJ1-5
TGTGCCTGGAGTGACGGACAGGGTGGTCAGCCCCAGCATTTT
CAWSDGQGGQPQHF
>.|TRBV11-2|TRBJ1-2
TGTGCCAGCAGCTTAGCCGGACACCTCTATGGCTACACCTTC
CASSLAGHLYGYTF
>TRBD1|TRBV25-1|TRBJ1-1
TGTGCCAGCAGTGAATCCTCAGGGGGCGGGTGGGGTACTGAAGCTTTCTTT
CASSESSGGGWGTEAFF
>.|TRBV30|TRBJ2-1
TGTGCCTGGAGTACCGGTGGGGGGGCCCCCCGAGAGCAGTTCTTC
CAWSTGGGAPREQFF
>.|TRBV11-2|TRBJ1-2
TGTGCCAGCACCTCGGATCGGGGGGCCCCCTATGGCTACACCTTC
CASTSDRGAPYGYTF
>TRBD2|TRBV7-7|TRBJ2-1
TGTGCTAGCAGCTTAGAACTAGCGGGGGGCTTCACGGACGACAATGAGCAGTTCTTC
CASSLELAGGFTDDNEQFF
>TRBD2|TRBV5-1|TRBJ2-7
TGCGCCAGCAGCTTGGTGGCAACTAGCGGGGGAAAGCAGTACTTC
CASSLVATSGGKQYF
>.|TRBV3-1/TRBV3-2|TRBJ2-5
TGTGCCAGCAGCCCCCGGGGCCAAGAGACCCAGTACTTC
CASSPRGQETQYF
>TRBD1|TRBV7-9|TRBJ2-2
TGTGCCAGCCGAGACAGGGGTCCCGGGGAGCTGTTTTTT
CASRDRGPGELFF
>.|TRBV7-6|TRBJ1-3
TGTGCCAGCAGCCTCACTCGACACGGCTCTGGAAACACCATATATTTT
CASSLTRHGSGNTIYF
>TRBD2|TRBV4-2|TRBJ2-5
TGTGCCAGCAGCCCTCGGACTAGCGGGGGTGCGGGCAAAGAGACCCAGTACTTC
CASSPRTSGGAGKETQYF